This T cell receptor beta chain appears in the sequencing data of a study of T cell responses to AZD1222 COVID-19 vaccine. For the study at large: Doses given second, at about 4 or about 12 weeks, were pooled.

Sequencing was performed with immunoSEQ multiplex PCR; in TCRdb, only in-frame clones are kept and a portion is missing. The sample includes 100,000 to 120,000 clones, about 87% of them seen just once. This clone has a single count. Its target is unknown. This CDR3 is 11 amino acids long. Trimming cost V 0 bases and J 3 bases, with 2 bases left between them. In germline, CDR1 is GTSNPN, CDR2 SVGIG (reference sequence). Regarding the study as a whole: Along spike, vaccine-associated CD4 TCRs were found throughout, with dominance at 160-218 and 743-854. Among the donors, most were white British and more were female, and clonal diversity was possibly underestimated. Baseline antibody screening turned up just 6 or 7 seropositive AZD1222 recipients.

Specimen: peripheral blood, collected on day 0 of AZD1222 vaccination. The V gene is TRBV30, the J gene TRBJ1-2; D unresolved. The source of this sequence is an adult in good health. This CDR3 reads CAWSVHYGYTF. The CDR3 DNA reads as TGTGCCTGGAGTGTCCACTATGGCTACACCTTC.